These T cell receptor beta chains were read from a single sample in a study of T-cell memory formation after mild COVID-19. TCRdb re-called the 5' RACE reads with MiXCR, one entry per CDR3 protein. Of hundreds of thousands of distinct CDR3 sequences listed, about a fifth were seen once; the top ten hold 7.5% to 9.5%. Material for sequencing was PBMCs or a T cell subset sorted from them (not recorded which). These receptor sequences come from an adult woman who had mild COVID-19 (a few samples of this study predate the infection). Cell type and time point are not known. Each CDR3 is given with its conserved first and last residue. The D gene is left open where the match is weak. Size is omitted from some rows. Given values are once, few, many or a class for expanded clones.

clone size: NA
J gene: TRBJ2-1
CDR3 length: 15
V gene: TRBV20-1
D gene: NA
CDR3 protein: CSARSGTTHNNEQFF
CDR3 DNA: TGCAGTGCTAGGTCCGGGACGACCCACAACAATGAGCAGTTCTTC

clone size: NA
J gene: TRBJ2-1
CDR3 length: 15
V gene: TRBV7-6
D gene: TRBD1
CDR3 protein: CASGDGTGVYNEQFF
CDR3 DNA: TGTGCCAGCGGGGATGGGACAGGGGTTTACAATGAGCAGTTCTTC

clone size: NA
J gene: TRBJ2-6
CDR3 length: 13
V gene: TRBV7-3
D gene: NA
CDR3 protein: CASRSTGANVLTF
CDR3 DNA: TGTGCCAGCAGGTCGACTGGGGCCAACGTCCTGACTTTC

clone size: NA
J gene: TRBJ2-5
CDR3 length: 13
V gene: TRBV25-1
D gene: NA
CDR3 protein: CATTTDFGETQYF
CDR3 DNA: TGTGCCACCACGACGGATTTTGGGGAGACCCAGTACTTC

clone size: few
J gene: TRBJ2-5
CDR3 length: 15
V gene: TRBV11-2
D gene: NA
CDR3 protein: CASSRTTGQGKTQYF
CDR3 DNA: TGTGCCAGCAGTCGAACAACCGGGCAAGGAAAGACCCAGTACTTC

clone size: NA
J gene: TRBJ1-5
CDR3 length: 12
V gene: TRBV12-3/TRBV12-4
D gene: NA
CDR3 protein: CASSYGRQPQHF
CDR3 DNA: TGTGCCAGCAGTTATGGTCGACAGCCCCAGCATTTT

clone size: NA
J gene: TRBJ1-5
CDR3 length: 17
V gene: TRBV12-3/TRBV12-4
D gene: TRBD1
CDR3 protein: CASSFDREGGTDQPQHF
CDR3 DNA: TGTGCCAGCAGTTTCGACAGGGAGGGAGGGACCGATCAGCCCCAGCATTTT

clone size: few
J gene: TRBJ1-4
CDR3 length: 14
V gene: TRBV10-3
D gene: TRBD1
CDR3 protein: CAIRGQGAREKLFF
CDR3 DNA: TGTGCCATCAGGGGACAGGGGGCGCGTGAAAAACTGTTTTTT

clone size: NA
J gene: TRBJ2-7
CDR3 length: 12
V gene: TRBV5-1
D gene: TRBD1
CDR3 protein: CASSLDRVKQYF
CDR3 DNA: TGCGCCAGCAGCTTAGACAGGGTCAAGCAGTACTTC

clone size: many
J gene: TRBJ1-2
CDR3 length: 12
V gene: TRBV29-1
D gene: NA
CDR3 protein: CSVTGVGYGYTF
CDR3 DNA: TGCAGCGTTACAGGCGTCGGCTATGGCTACACCTTC

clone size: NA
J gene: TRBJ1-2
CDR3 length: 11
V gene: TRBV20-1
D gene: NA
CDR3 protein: CSARWGYGYTF
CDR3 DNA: TGCAGTGCTAGATGGGGCTATGGCTACACCTTC

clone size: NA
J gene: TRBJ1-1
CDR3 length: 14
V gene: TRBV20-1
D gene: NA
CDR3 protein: CSARDRYLYTEAFF
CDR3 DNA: TGCAGTGCTAGAGATCGCTACCTATACACTGAAGCTTTCTTT

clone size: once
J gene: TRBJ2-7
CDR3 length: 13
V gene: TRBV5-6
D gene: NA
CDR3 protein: CASSFADTYEQYF
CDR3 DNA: TGTGCCAGCAGCTTTGCAGATACCTACGAGCAGTACTTC

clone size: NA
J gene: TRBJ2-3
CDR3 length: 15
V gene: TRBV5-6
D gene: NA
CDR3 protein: CASNVRLQSTDTQYF
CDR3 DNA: TGTGCCAGCAACGTAAGACTTCAGAGCACAGATACGCAGTATTTT

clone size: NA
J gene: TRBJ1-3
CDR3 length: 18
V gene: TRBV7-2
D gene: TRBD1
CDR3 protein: CASSLTAGQPTAGNTIYF
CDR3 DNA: TGTGCCAGCAGCTTAACCGCGGGACAGCCAACGGCTGGAAACACCATATATTTT

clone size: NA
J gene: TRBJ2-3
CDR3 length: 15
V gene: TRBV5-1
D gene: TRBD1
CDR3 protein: CASRTWGQHTDTQYF
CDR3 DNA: TGCGCCAGCCGGACCTGGGGACAGCACACAGATACGCAGTATTTT

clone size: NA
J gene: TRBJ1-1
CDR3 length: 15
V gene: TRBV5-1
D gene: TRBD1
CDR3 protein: CASSWGQGGRTEAFF
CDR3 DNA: TGCGCCAGCAGCTGGGGACAGGGAGGGAGAACTGAAGCTTTCTTT

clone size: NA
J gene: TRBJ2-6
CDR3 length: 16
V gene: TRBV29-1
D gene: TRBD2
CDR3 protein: CSVAGRGIGGANVLTF
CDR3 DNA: TGCAGCGTTGCCGGGAGGGGTATTGGGGGGGCCAACGTCCTGACTTTC

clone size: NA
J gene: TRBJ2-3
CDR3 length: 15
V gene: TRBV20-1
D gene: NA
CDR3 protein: CSARDNRGSTDTQYF
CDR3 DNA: TGCAGTGCTAGAGATAACCGGGGGAGCACAGATACGCAGTATTTT

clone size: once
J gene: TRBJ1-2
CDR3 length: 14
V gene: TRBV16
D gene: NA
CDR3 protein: CASSPQTGNYGYTF
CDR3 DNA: TGTGCCAGCAGCCCCCAGACAGGAAACTATGGCTACACCTTC

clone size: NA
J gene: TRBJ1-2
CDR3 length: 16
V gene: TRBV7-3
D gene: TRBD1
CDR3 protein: CASSPDRGGTNYGYTF
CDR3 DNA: TGTGCCAGCAGCCCTGACAGGGGAGGAACGAACTATGGCTACACCTTC

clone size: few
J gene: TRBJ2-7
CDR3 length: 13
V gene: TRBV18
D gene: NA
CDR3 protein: CASSPRVNYEQYF
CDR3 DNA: TGTGCCAGCTCACCAAGGGTGAACTACGAGCAGTACTTC

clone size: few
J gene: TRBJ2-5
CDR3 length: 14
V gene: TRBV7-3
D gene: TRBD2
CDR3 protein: CASSFSGGRETQYF
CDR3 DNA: TGTGCCAGCAGCTTTTCGGGAGGTCGAGAGACCCAGTACTTC

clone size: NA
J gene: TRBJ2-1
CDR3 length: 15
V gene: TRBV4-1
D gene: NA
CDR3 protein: CASSQDSGRRNEQFF
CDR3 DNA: TGCGCCAGCAGCCAAGATTCGGGGAGGCGAAATGAGCAGTTCTTC

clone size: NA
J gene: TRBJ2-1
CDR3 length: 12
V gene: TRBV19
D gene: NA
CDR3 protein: CASTLGGGEQFF
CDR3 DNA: TGTGCCAGTACGCTCGGGGGCGGGGAGCAGTTCTTC

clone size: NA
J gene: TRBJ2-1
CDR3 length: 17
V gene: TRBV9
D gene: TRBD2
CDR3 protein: CASSVGGRLAGGHEQFF
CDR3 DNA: TGTGCCAGCAGCGTAGGAGGTAGGCTAGCGGGAGGTCACGAGCAGTTCTTC

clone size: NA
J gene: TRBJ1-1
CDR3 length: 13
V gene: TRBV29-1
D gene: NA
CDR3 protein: CSVELGIDTEAFF
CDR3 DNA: TGCAGCGTTGAACTGGGAATAGACACTGAAGCTTTCTTT

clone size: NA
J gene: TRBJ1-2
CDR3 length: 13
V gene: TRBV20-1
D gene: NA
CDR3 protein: CSANLRQDYGYTF
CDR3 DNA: TGCAGTGCTAACCTTAGACAAGATTATGGCTACACCTTC

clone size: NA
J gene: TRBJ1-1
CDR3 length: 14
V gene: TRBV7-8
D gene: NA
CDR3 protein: CASSLVTGRAEAFF
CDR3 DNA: TGTGCCAGCAGCTTAGTCACAGGGAGGGCTGAAGCTTTCTTT

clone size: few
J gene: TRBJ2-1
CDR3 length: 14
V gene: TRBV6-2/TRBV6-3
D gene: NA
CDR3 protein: CASTQTPNYNEQFF
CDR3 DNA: TGTGCCAGCACCCAAACCCCCAACTACAATGAGCAGTTCTTC

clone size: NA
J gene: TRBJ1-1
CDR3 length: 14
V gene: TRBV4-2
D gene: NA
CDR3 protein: CASRTQRPNTEAFF
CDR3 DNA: TGTGCCAGCAGGACACAGCGACCCAACACTGAAGCTTTCTTT

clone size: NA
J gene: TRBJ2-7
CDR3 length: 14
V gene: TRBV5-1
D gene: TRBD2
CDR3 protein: CASRTTAGGGEQYF
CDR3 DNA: TGCGCCAGCCGGACTACAGCGGGAGGCGGGGAGCAGTACTTC

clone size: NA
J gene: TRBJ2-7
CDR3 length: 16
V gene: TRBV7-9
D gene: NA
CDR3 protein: CASSRTARGSWYEQYF
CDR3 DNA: TGTGCCAGCAGCCGTACAGCCCGGGGGAGTTGGTACGAGCAGTACTTC

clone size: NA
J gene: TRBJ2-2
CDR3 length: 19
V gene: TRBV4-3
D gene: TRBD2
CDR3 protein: CASSQEGPASGKHTGELFF
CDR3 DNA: TGCGCCAGCAGCCAAGAAGGTCCGGCTAGCGGGAAGCACACCGGGGAGCTGTTTTTT

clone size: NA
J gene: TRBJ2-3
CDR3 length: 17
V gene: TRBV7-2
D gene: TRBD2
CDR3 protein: CASSFSGTSGYTDTQYF
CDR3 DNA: TGTGCCAGCAGCTTCTCCGGGACTAGCGGGTACACAGATACGCAGTATTTT

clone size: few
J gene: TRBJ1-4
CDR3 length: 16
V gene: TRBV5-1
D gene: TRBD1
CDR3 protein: CASSLTGAQANEKLFF
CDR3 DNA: TGCGCCAGCAGCTTGACAGGGGCTCAGGCTAATGAAAAACTGTTTTTT

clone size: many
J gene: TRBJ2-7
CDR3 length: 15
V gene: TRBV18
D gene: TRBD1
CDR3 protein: CASSLARTGAYEQYF
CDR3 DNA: TGTGCCAGCTCACTAGCTCGGACAGGGGCCTACGAGCAGTACTTC

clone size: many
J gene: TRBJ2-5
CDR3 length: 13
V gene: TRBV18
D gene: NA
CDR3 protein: CASSPPNQETQYF
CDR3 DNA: TGTGCCAGCAGCCCGCCGAACCAAGAGACCCAGTACTTC

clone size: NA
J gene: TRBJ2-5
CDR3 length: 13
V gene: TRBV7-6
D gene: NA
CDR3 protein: CASSLLPKETQYF
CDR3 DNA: TGTGCCAGCAGCTTACTACCTAAAGAGACCCAGTACTTC

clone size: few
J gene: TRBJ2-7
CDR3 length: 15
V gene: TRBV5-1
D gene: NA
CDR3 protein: CASSLGPQEPYEQYF
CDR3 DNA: TGCGCCAGCAGCTTGGGCCCCCAGGAACCCTACGAGCAGTACTTC

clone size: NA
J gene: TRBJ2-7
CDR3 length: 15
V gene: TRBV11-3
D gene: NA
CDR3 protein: CASSSTSVSSYEQYF
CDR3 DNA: TGTGCCAGCAGCTCCACCTCGGTTAGCTCCTACGAGCAGTACTTC

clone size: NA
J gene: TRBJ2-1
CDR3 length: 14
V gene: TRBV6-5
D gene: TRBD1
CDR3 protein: CASSPGTDYNEQFF
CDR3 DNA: TGTGCCAGCAGTCCTGGGACAGATTACAATGAGCAGTTCTTC

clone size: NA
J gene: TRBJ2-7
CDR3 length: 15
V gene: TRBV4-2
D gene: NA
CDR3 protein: CASSLGRDPSYEQYF
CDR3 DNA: TGTGCCAGCAGCTTGGGGCGGGACCCCTCCTACGAGCAGTACTTC

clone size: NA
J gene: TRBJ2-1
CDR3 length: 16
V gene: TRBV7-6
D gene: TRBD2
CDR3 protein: CASSLGFAGGWNEQFF
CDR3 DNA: TGTGCCAGCAGCTTAGGTTTTGCGGGAGGGTGGAATGAGCAGTTCTTC

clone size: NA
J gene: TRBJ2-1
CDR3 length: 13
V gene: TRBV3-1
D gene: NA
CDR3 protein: CASSQGRASEQFF
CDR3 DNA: TGTGCCAGCAGCCAAGGAAGGGCCAGTGAGCAGTTCTTC

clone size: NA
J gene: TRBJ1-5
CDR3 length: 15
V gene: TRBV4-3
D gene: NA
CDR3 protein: CASSRGHYSNQPQHF
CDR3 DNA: TGCGCCAGCAGTCGAGGCCACTATAGCAATCAGCCCCAGCATTTT

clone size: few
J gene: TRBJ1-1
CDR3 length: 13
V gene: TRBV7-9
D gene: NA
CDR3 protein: CASSPGRGQEAFF
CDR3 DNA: TGTGCCAGCAGCCCTGGTCGAGGGCAAGAAGCTTTCTTT

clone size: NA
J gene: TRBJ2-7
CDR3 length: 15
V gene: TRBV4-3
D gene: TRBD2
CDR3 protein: CASSLETSGFYEQYF
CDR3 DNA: TGCGCCAGCAGCCTCGAGACTAGCGGGTTCTACGAGCAGTACTTC

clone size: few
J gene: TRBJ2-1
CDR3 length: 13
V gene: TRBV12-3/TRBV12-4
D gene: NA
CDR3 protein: CASRRGANNEQFF
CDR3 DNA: TGTGCCAGCAGGAGGGGAGCTAACAATGAGCAGTTCTTC

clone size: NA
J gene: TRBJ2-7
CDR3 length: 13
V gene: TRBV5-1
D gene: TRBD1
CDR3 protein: CASSLVGGWEQYF
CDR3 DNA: TGCGCCAGCAGCTTGGTAGGGGGCTGGGAGCAGTACTTC

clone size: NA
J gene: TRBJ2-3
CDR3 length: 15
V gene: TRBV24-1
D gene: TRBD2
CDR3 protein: CATSDPASGRDTQYF
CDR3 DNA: TGTGCCACCAGTGATCCCGCTAGCGGGAGAGATACGCAGTATTTT

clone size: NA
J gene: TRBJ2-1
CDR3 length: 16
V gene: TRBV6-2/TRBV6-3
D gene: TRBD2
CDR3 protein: CASSLGTSGYLNEQFF
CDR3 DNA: TGTGCCAGCAGCTTAGGGACTAGCGGATATCTGAATGAGCAGTTCTTC

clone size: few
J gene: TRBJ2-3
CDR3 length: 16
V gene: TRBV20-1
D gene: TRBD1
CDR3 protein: CSAKNYRDRGTDTQYF
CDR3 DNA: TGCAGTGCTAAAAACTACCGGGACAGGGGCACAGATACGCAGTATTTT

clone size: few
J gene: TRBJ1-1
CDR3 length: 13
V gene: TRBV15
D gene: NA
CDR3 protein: CATTATAGTEAFF
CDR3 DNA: TGTGCCACCACCGCAACGGCGGGGACTGAAGCTTTCTTT

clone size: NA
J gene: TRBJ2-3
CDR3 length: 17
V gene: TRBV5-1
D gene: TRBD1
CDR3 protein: CASSKWDSRKATDTQYF
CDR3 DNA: TGCGCCAGCAGCAAATGGGACAGTCGAAAGGCCACAGATACGCAGTATTTT

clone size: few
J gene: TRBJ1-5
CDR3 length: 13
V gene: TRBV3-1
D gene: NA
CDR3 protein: CASSQDRIQPQHF
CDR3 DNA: TGTGCCAGCAGCCAAGATCGTATTCAGCCCCAGCATTTT

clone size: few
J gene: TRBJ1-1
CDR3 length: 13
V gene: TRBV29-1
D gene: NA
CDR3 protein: CSARHTGDTEAFF
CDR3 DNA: TGCAGCGCCAGACACACGGGGGACACTGAAGCTTTCTTT

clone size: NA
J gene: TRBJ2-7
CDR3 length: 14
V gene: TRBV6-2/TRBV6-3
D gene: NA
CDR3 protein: CASRLSLRLGEQYF
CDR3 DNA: TGTGCCAGCAGACTATCCCTGAGGTTGGGCGAGCAGTACTTC

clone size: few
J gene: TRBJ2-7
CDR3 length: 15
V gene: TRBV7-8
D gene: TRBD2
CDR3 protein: CASSPPSGGYYEQYF
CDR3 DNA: TGTGCCAGCAGCCCCCCTAGCGGGGGTTACTACGAGCAGTACTTC